This TCR beta chain was retrieved from a study of T cells after yellow fever vaccination (dated by TCRdb to about 2019). About the study as a whole: Libraries from fractions with low cell numbers were prepared with the SMART-Seq v4 Ultra Low Input RNA kit. To follow T-cell clones before and after both primary and booster YFV17D yellow fever vaccination, bulk TCR alpha and beta repertoires underwent longitudinal sequencing. Two healthy male donors, one aged 18 to 30 and one aged 30 to 40 years, made up the cohort. Blood samples were taken at several timepoints before and after primary and secondary immunization, and bulk PBMC replicates and cell subsets were isolated.

The CDR3, from cysteine to phenylalanine, totals 13 residues. Only the CDR3 DNA is retained, 39 bases long and in frame from the first base. From the germline V gene, CDR1 is SNHLY and CDR2 is FYNNEI. The germline V and J ends show losses of 6 bases and 4 bases respectively, and no gene match explains 5 bases of the junction. What the authors observed across the whole study: A small share of clonotypes occurred in both CD4 and CD8 compartments, likely arising from convergent recombination. FACS-sorted repertoires could contain abundant contaminating clonotypes from the bulk population, so computational filtering was required. Only a couple of donors were included in the study, so the extent to which the findings can be generalized is limited. Compared with the primary T-cell response, the secondary T-cell response was faster but weaker, reaching its peak on day 5 rather than on day 15. After the booster, most clones that had expanded after primary vaccination were detected again (almost 97% of CD4 and around 88% of CD8), suggesting broad maintenance of memory.

Sequencing was performed on an Illumina NovaSeq 6000. TCR cDNA was made using 5'RACE template switching, a step that added a universal primer site and unique molecular identifiers. cDNA synthesis was primed from both the TCR alpha and TCR beta constant segments. Library amplification used two PCR steps, and the second PCR step added sample barcodes and sequencing adapters. Sequencing of libraries was performed on Illumina HiSeq 2500 (2x100 bp) or NovaSeq (2x150 bp). Processing in the source paper ran as follows. Reads were demultiplexed and collapsed into UMI consensus sequences with MIGEC, and V(D)J alignment was performed with MiXCR. Vaccine-responding clonotypes were defined with edgeR using replicate PBMC samples, requiring FDR below 0.01 and a log2 fold change above 5 up to day 15. Each bulk clonotype was labeled CD4 or CD8 based on which sequenced repertoire, CD4 or CD8, contained the clonotype at higher abundance. The raw public data were reprocessed by TCRdb itself: fastp quality trimming at Q25, MiXCR clonotype calling, in-frame beta chains only. CDR3 protein sequences are deduplicated, and each keeps its most common genes and DNA. TCRdb's processing, not the authors' own work, is the source of the V and J calls. This sample has about 220,000 distinct CDR3 sequences in its table, and about 3% of those were observed once. In total, the top ten clones hold about 3.3% of the sample.

What this sample's treatment or condition label stands for: live attenuated yellow fever vaccine strain. PBMCs were isolated from peripheral blood using a standard Ficoll-Paque protocol. CD4 and CD8 T-cell fractions were isolated with Dynabeads CD4 and CD8 positive selection kits. RNA was extracted with TriZol from bulk PBMCs, CD4 and CD8 fractions, and dextramer-positive and dextramer-negative fractions. In its sample, this clonotype was seen a few times. This clone's antigen is unknown. Per-base qualities were not stored, and no clone one base away is much larger. The sequence came from a man between 18 and 29 years old who received the YFV17D yellow fever vaccine. Material: CD4+ T cells sorted from PBMCs, obtained 10 days after the yellow fever booster vaccination. The chain is made from TRBV2 and TRBJ1-1, and 7 junction bases match TRBD1. The nucleotide sequence is given as TGTGCCAGCAGCGAGACAGGGATCACTGAAGCTTTCTTT. This is translated as CASSETGITEAFF.